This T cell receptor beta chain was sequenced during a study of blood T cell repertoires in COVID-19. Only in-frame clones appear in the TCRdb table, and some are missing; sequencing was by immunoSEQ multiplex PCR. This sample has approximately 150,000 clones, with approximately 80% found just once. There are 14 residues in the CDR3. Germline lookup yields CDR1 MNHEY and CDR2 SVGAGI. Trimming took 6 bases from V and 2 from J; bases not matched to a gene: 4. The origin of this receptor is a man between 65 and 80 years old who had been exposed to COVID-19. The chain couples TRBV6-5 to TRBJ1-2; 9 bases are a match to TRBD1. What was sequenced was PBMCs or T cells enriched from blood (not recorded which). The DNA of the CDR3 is TGTGCCAGCAGGGGACAGGGAATAAACTATGGCTACACCTTC. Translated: CASRGQGINYGYTF.